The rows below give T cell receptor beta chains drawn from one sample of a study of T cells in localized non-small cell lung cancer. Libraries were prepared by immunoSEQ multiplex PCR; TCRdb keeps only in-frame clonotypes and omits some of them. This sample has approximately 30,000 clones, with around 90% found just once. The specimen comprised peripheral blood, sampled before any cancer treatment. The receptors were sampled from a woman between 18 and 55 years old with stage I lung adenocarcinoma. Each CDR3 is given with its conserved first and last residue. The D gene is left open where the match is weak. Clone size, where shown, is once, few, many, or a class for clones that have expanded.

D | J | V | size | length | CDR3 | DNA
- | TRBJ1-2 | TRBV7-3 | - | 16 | CASSLTRDVSKDGYTF | TGTGCCAGCAGCTTAACCCGGGACGTCTCTAAGGATGGCTACACCTTC
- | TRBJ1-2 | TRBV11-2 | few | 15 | CASSLGRGPGYGYTF | TGTGCCAGCAGCTTAGGGCGGGGGCCGGGGTATGGCTACACCTTC
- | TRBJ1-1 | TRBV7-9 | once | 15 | CASSLIQGGGVEAFF | TGTGCCAGCAGCCTAATACAGGGAGGGGGGGTTGAAGCTTTCTTT
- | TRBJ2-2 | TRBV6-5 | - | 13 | CASSTRDTGELFF | TGTGCCAGCAGTACCCGGGACACCGGGGAGCTGTTTTTT
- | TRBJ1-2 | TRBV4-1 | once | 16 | CASSQDEAARLYGYTF | TGCGCCAGCAGCCAAGATGAGGCTGCCAGACTCTATGGCTACACCTTC
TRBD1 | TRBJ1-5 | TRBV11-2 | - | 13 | CASSETGTWPQHF | TGTGCCAGCAGCGAGACAGGGACATGGCCCCAGCATTTT
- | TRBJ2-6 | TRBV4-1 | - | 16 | CASRSRIEAGANVLTF | TGCGCCAGCAGATCCAGGATCGAGGCGGGGGCCAACGTCCTGACTTTC
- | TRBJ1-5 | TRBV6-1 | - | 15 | CASSPEPGGDQPQHF | TGTGCCAGCAGCCCCGAGCCCGGGGGAGATCAGCCCCAGCATTTT
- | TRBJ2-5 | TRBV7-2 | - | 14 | CASSLTGTQETQYF | TGTGCCAGCAGCCTAACAGGGACTCAAGAGACCCAGTACTTC
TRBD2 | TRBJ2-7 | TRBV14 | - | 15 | CASSQEAGSGYEQYF | TGTGCCAGCAGCCAAGAAGCGGGATCGGGGTACGAGCAGTACTTC
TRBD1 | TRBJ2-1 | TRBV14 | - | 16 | CASSHARTGPYNEQFF | TGTGCCAGCAGCCATGCGAGGACAGGGCCCTACAATGAGCAGTTCTTC
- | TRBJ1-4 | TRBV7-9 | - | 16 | CASSLGYMDTHEKLFF | TGTGCCAGCAGCTTAGGCTACATGGACACTCATGAAAAACTGTTTTTT
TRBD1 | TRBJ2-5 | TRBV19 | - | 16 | CASASTFTGGQETQYF | TGTGCCAGCGCATCAACTTTCACAGGGGGACAAGAGACCCAGTACTTC
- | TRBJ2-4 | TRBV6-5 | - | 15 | CASSYKPGTKNIQYF | TGTGCCAGCAGTTACAAGCCGGGGACCAAAAACATTCAGTACTTC
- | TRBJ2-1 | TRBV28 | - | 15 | CASSFLGLTDNEQFF | TGTGCCAGCAGTTTCCTCGGGCTTACCGACAATGAGCAGTTCTTC
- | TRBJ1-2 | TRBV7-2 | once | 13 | CASSFGTSYGYTF | TGTGCCAGCAGTTTCGGGACGTCCTATGGCTACACCTTC